The 13 T cell receptor beta chains given below trace back to one sample, sequenced in a study of OX40 agonist ivuxolimab in advanced cancers. The protocol was immunoSEQ multiplex PCR, while the TCRdb copy is restricted to in-frame clones and leaves out a portion. The sample contains 55,000 to 70,000 clones, approximately 81% of which appear only once. The source material was CD4+ or CD8+ T cells sorted from blood, sampled in a trial of the OX40 agonist ivuxolimab. These TCRs come from an adult with an advanced solid tumor such as melanoma, head and neck, liver or kidney cancer.

This chain joins TRBV11-2 and TRBJ2-1; 8 bases fit TRBD2. CDR1 and CDR2 from the germline V gene are SGHAT and FQNNGV. V shed 5 bases, J shed 9 bases, and the junction held 9 bases outside the gene matches. The CDR3 consists of 14 residues. The CDR3 loop reads CASSPPPGGGEQFF. CDR3 DNA sequence: TGTGCCAGCAGCCCCCCCCCGGGAGGGGGTGAGCAGTTCTTC.

The chain joins TRBV10-1 to TRBJ2-1; either TRBD1 or TRBD2 may fit D (5 bases each). V shed 3 bases and J shed 11 bases, with 8 bases lying between them. This CDR3 region has 11 residues. Germline V gene lookup returns CDR1 WNHNN and CDR2 SYGVQD (reference sequence). As DNA, the CDR3 is TGCGCCAGCAGTGACGAGGGGCAGCAGTTCTTC. Protein: CASSDEGQQFF.

In this sample, this clone turned up a few times. The chain couples TRBV15 to TRBJ1-5; 11 bases fit TRBD1. Per the germline V gene, CDR1 is LNHNV and CDR2 is YYDKDF (reference sequence). J gave up 3 bases and V 1 base, and 8 bases lay outside the gene matches. The CDR3 is made up of 18 amino acids. The CDR3: CATSRGTGGLANNQPQHF. CDR3 bases: TGTGCCACCAGCAGAGGGACAGGGGGCCTCGCAAACAATCAGCCCCAGCATTTT.

The genes are TRBV28 and TRBJ1-2; weak D call: TRBD1 (6 bases). The CDR3 totals 12 residues. Germline CDR1 MDHEN, CDR2 SYDVKM. V was shortened by 6 bases and J by 4 bases, with 9 bases between the two germline ends. Here the CDR3 DNA reads TGTGCCAGCAGAGCGGACAGCTATGGCTACACCTTC. It yields the protein CASRADSYGYTF.

This chain uses TRBV10-1 with TRBJ2-3, with D tentatively TRBD1 or TRBD2 (6 bases each). The germline gives CDR1 WNHNN, CDR2 SYGVQD (reference sequence). V lost 8 bases and J lost 0, with 27 bases in between. The CDR3 is 19 amino acids. The CDR3 region is CASHTRGQLASKSTDTQYF. The DNA of the CDR3 is TGCGCCAGCCATACCCGGGGGCAGCTAGCGTCAAAAAGCACAGATACGCAGTATTTT.

V usage is TRBV7-9 and J usage is TRBJ2-1; 7 nucleotides match TRBD1. The CDR3 spans 16 residues. Germline V gene sequence: CDR1 SEHNR, CDR2 FQNEAQ (reference sequence). V was pared by 3 bases and J by 9 bases, with 14 bases of the junction left unmatched. The CDR3 nucleotides read TGTGCCAGCAGCTTGCCCGCTACGACAGGGTCCATTGAGCAGTTCTTC. Protein product: CASSLPATTGSIEQFF.

The chain is built from TRBV7-9 and TRBJ2-1, with D tentatively TRBD2 (6 bases). This CDR3 has 12 residues. The germline CDR1 and CDR2 sequences are SEHNR and FQNEAQ (reference sequence). V was shortened by 1 base and J by 9 bases, with 7 bases between the two germline ends. Here the CDR3 DNA reads TGTGCCAGCAGCTTAGGGGGAGGTGAGCAGTTCTTC. Protein product: CASSLGGGEQFF. The variable domain in full, with the rest retrieved from reference TRBV7-9 and TRBJ2-1, is DTGVSQNPRHKITKRGQNVTFRCDPISEHNRLYWYRQTLGQGPEFLTYFQNEAQLEKSRLLSDRFSAERPKGSFSTLEIQRTEQGDSAMYLCASSLGGGEQFFGPGTRLTVL.

This chain joins TRBV5-5 and TRBJ2-1; TRBD2 matches 12 bases. The junction had 3 bases not matched to a gene; V was cut back by 4 bases and J by 10 bases. There are 13 residues in the CDR3. Germline CDR1 and CDR2: SGHKS and YYEKEE (reference sequence). The CDR3 loop reads CASSLAGGTEQFF. In nucleotides, the CDR3 is TGTGCCAGCAGCCTAGCGGGAGGGACCGAGCAGTTCTTC.

V is TRBV14 and J is TRBJ2-7; D not certain. V lost 1 base, J lost 5 bases, and 9 bases lay in between. Germline V gene sequence: CDR1 SGHDN, CDR2 FVKESK. The CDR3 is 13 amino acids. The CDR3: CASSQVQHDEQYF. CDR3 bases: TGTGCCAGCAGCCAAGTTCAACATGACGAGCAGTACTTC. The full variable domain, its missing parts supplied by reference TRBV14 and TRBJ2-7, is EAGVTQFPSHSVIEKGQTVTLRCDPISGHDNLYWYRRVMGKEIKFLLHFVKESKQDESGMPNNRFLAERTGGTYSTLKVQPAELEDSGVYFCASSQVQHDEQYFGPGTRLTVT.

This clone has just one count. At one end, the junction sequence differs from germline, possibly due to a read error. Other nucleotide sequences in the sample specify the same CDR3. The V and J genes are TRBV13 and TRBJ2-7, with D possibly being TRBD2 (5 bases). The CDR3 runs 14 residues. Germline CDR1 PRHDT, CDR2 FYEKMQ (reference sequence). CDR3 region: CASSLAGSSYEQYF. In DNA, the CDR3 is TGTGCCAGCAGCTTAGCTGGGAGCTCCTACGAGCAGTACTTT. The variable domain in full, completed from reference TRBV13 and TRBJ2-7, reads AAGVIQSPRHLIKEKRETATLKCYPIPRHDTVYWYQQGPGQDPQFLISFYEKMQSDKGSIPDRFSAQQFSDYHSELNMSSLELGDSALYFCASSLAGSSYEQYFGPGTRLTVT.

V gene TRBV10-1 combines with J gene TRBJ2-1; D is undetermined. Germline CDR1 is WNHNN and CDR2 is SYGVQD (reference sequence). The CDR3 consists of 16 residues. The ends were cut back, 0 bases at V and 0 bases at J, with 9 bases in the middle. The CDR3 sequence: CASSESAAFSYNEQFF. Here the CDR3 DNA reads TGCGCCAGCAGTGAGTCGGCGGCATTCTCCTACAATGAGCAGTTCTTC.

The gene calls are TRBV7-3 and TRBJ2-1, with D unclear. V was cut by 4 bases and J by 6 bases, with 7 bases left in between. The CDR3 has 12 amino acids. Germline V gene data show CDR1 as SGHTA and CDR2 as FQGTGA. The CDR3 sequence: CASSSGPNEQFF. DNA of the CDR3: TGTGCCAGCAGCTCGGGCCCCAATGAGCAGTTCTTC.

The genes are TRBV11-3 and TRBJ2-7; TRBD1 matches 11 bases. CDR3 size: 14 residues. Germline lookup yields CDR1 SGHNT and CDR2 YENEEA. With V trimmed by 5 bases and J by 9 bases, 9 bases remained unmatched. CDR3 DNA sequence: TGTGCCAGCAGCCCTTCGGACAGGGGGCTTGCGCAGTACTTC. Its translation: CASSPSDRGLAQYF. Variable domain in full (rest from reference TRBV11-3 and TRBJ2-7): EAGVVQSPRYKIIEKKQPVAFWCNPISGHNTLYWYLQNLGQGPELLIRYENEEAVDDSQLPKDRFSAERLKGVDSTLKIQPAELGDSAVYLCASSPSDRGLAQYFGPGTRLTVT.